Detailed here is one T cell receptor beta chain. No antigen is known for it. No per-base quality is available; no much larger clone lies one base away. Via the germline V gene, CDR1 is MNHEY and CDR2 SVGAGI. The V end loses 2 bases and the J end loses 2 bases, and a stretch of 10 bases separates them. The CDR3 spans 16 residues, from the cysteine through the phenylalanine. The DNA shown is the 48-base CDR3, in frame from base 1. These data come from a study of control samples from healthy donors and cancer patients (dated by TCRdb to about 2020). The library relied on the immunoSEQ multiplex PCR assay. TCRdb holds this immuneACCESS table with in-frame rearrangements only. Some clones are missing; in checked studies, unresolved V genes explain under half, and the rest has no known cause. The sample table contains 150,000 to 200,000 clones; only one count was recorded for approximately 95% of them. Around 1.6% of the sample goes to the ten largest clones.

This clonotype was obtained from a young man in good health. The V gene is TRBV6-5 and the J gene is TRBJ1-6, with the D gene call left open. The sample comprised blood. The CDR3 protein sequence reads: CASSYEPGTYNSPLHF. The DNA sequence follows: TGTGCCAGCAGTTACGAGCCGGGCACCTATAATTCACCCCTCCACTTT.